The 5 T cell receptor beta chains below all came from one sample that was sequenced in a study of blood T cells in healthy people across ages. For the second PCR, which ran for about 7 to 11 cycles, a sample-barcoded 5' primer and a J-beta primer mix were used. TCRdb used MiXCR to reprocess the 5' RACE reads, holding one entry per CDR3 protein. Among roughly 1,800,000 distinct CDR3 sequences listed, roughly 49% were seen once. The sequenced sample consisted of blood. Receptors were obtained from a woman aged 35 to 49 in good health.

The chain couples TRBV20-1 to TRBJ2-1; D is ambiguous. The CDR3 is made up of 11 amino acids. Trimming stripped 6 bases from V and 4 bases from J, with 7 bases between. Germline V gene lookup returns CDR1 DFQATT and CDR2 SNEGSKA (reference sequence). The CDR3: CSAWHYNEQFF. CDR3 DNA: TGCAGTGCGTGGCATTACAATGAGCAGTTCTTC.

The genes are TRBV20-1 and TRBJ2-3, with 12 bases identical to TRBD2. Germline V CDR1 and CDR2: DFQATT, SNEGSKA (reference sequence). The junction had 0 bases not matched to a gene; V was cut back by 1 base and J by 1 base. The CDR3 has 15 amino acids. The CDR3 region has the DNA TGCAGTGCTAGAGCTAGCGGGGGGGGCACAGATACGCAGTATTTT. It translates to CSARASGGGTDTQYF.

Here the CDR3 DNA reads TGCAGTGCCAAAGTGGAAAATAGCGGGATGTGGGGCGAGCAGTACTTC. Its protein is CSAKVENSGMWGEQYF. The J gene is TRBJ2-4, the V gene TRBV20-1; 8 bases are shared with TRBD2. The J call may be wrong; the DNA end is better matched by TRBJ2-7. This CDR3 is 16 amino acids long. Germline CDR1 is DFQATT and CDR2 is SNEGSKA (reference sequence).

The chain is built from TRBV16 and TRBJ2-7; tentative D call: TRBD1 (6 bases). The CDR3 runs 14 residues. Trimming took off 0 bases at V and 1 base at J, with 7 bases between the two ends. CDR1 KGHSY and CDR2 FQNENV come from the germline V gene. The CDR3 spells CASSQSGASYEQYF. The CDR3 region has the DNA TGTGCCAGCAGCCAATCGGGGGCTTCCTACGAGCAGTACTTC.

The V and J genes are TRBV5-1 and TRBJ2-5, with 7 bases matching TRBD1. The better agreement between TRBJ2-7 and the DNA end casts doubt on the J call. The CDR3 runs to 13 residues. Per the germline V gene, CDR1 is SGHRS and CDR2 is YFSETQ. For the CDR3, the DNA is TGCGCCAGCAGAAAAGGACAGGACTACGAGCAGTACTTC. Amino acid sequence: CASRKGQDYEQYF.